The next 17 T cell receptor beta chains were all read from a single sample in a study of blood T cell repertoires in COVID-19. The assay was immunoSEQ multiplex PCR, and TCRdb's table has in-frame clones only and misses some. The sample holds 200,000 to 250,000 clones, 70% to 90% seen once. The sample taken for sequencing was peripheral blood. These receptors all stem from a woman younger than 30 who had recovered from COVID-19.

In this sample, this clone turned up once. The J gene is TRBJ1-2, the V gene TRBV30; 7 nucleotides match TRBD1. Germline lookup yields CDR1 GTSNPN and CDR2 SVGIG (reference sequence). V shed 4 bases, J shed 7 bases, and the junction held 12 bases outside the gene matches. This CDR3 spans 14 amino acids. The CDR3 loop is CAWMGTAPGGGYTF. CDR3 DNA sequence: TGTGCCTGGATGGGGACAGCACCAGGGGGTGGCTACACCTTC.

V usage is TRBV27 and J usage is TRBJ2-2; D ambiguous. Trimming took 9 bases from V and 0 from J, leaving 2 bases between them. Looked up from germline, CDR1 is MNHEY and CDR2 is SMNVEV (reference sequence). This CDR3 comprises 11 residues. Here the CDR3 DNA reads TGTGCCAGTACGAACACCGGGGAGCTGTTTTTT. Translated: CASTNTGELFF.

The chain carries TRBV15 and TRBJ1-1; D ambiguous. Germline CDR1 reads LNHNV; CDR2 reads YYDKDF (reference sequence). CDR3 length: 11 amino acids. Trimming stripped 9 bases from V and 1 base from J, with 6 bases between. The CDR3 here is CATGRNTEAFF. In DNA, the CDR3 is TGTGCCACGGGCAGGAACACTGAAGCTTTCTTT.

This chain connects TRBV19 to TRBJ1-5; possibly TRBD1 for D (6 bases). This CDR3 is built from 15 residues. CDR1 is LNHDA, CDR2 SQIVND, per germline (reference sequence). With 0 bases removed from V and 1 base from J, the gap between germline ends came to 7 bases. CDR3 DNA sequence: TGTGCCAGTAGTATAGAGACAGGCAGCAATCAGCCCCAGCATTTT. It is translated as CASSIETGSNQPQHF.

The chain is built from TRBV19 and TRBJ2-7; 10 nucleotides line up with TRBD2. The CDR3 totals 14 residues. Trimming removed 5 bases from V and 12 bases from J; junction bases left unmatched: 13. CDR1 LNHDA and CDR2 SQIVND come from the germline V gene (reference sequence). The DNA for the CDR3 is TGTGCCAGTAGTGCATCTAGCGGGAGTTTGGTCCGGTACTTC. Translating it yields CASSASSGSLVRYF.

The V and J genes are TRBV6-2 or TRBV6-3 and TRBJ1-2; maybe TRBD1 (6 bases). V was cut by 7 bases and J by 1 base, with 22 bases left in between. The CDR3 consists of 17 residues. The V gene's germline CDR1 is MNHEY and CDR2 SVGEGT. The CDR3 nucleotides read TGTGCCAGCAACCCGCTACGAGGGGGATGGGGTAACTATGGCTACACCTTC. Its protein product is CASNPLRGGWGNYGYTF.

The chain recombines TRBV28 with TRBJ2-3, with TRBD2 identical over 15 bases. V trimming: 10 bases; J trimming: 2 bases; junction bases outside the gene matches: 13. The CDR3 runs to 18 residues. CDR1 MDHEN and CDR2 SYDVKM come from the germline V gene. This chain's CDR3 is CATYGGLAGGLNTDTQYF. The CDR3 DNA sequence: TGTGCCACCTATGGGGGACTAGCGGGAGGACTCAACACAGATACGCAGTATTTT.

This clone was counted between two and nine times. V and J are TRBV5-1 and TRBJ2-7, with 9 bases aligning to TRBD1. V was clipped by 0 bases and J by 1 base; unmatched bases: 2. The V gene's germline CDR1 is SGHRS and CDR2 YFSETQ. This CDR3 has 15 residues. The DNA of the CDR3 is TGCGCCAGCAGCTTGGTAGGACAGGGGTCCTACGAGCAGTACTTC. Protein product: CASSLVGQGSYEQYF.

This clone was observed a handful of times. This rearrangement joins TRBV5-4 to TRBJ2-7; D not certain. The CDR3 contains 14 residues. V lost 0 bases, J lost 3 bases, and 10 bases lay in between. CDR1 and CDR2 (germline): SGHNT, YYREEE (reference sequence). For the CDR3, the DNA is TGTGCCAGCAGCTTGGGGTGGCAGGACTACGAGCAGTACTTC. Its protein is CASSLGWQDYEQYF.

The chain joins TRBV27 to TRBJ2-5; TRBD1 agrees at 7 bases. CDR3 length equals 17 residues. Germline assignment: CDR1 MNHEY and CDR2 SMNVEV (reference sequence). The V and J ends lost 5 bases and 1 base, in that order; junction bases with no gene match: 13. In DNA form, the CDR3 reads TGTGCCAGCAGTCCTCTAAACAGGGGCCCTCTCCAAGAGACCCAGTACTTC. Translating it yields CASSPLNRGPLQETQYF.

The genes are TRBV19 and TRBJ1-2, with a possible D match to TRBD1 (6 bases). This CDR3 spans 16 amino acids. Germline CDR1 is LNHDA and CDR2 is SQIVND (reference sequence). Trimming removed 7 bases from V and 8 bases from J, with 26 bases in between. Here the CDR3 DNA reads TGTGCCAGTACCCTTTTCTATACAGGGTTTCGAGACGGCTACACCTTC. Translated, it gives CASTLFYTGFRDGYTF.

CDR3 DNA: TGTGCCAGCAGTTTTTTAAGGGGAAGAAATCAGCCCCAGCATTTT. This gives the protein CASSFLRGRNQPQHF. The chain joins TRBV27 to TRBJ1-5; a weak D match, TRBD1 (5 bases). In germline, CDR1 is MNHEY, CDR2 SMNVEV (reference sequence). Trimming stripped 3 bases from V and 4 bases from J, with 13 bases between. This CDR3 region has 15 residues.

The V and J genes are TRBV13 and TRBJ2-7; possible D gene TRBD1, 6 bases. The CDR3 loop spans 14 amino acids. Trimming stripped 5 bases from V and 0 bases from J, with 11 bases between. From germline, CDR1 is PRHDT and CDR2 FYEKMQ (reference sequence). The CDR3 sequence: CASSRRTDSYEQYF. The CDR3, as DNA: TGTGCCAGCAGCCGGAGGACAGACTCCTACGAGCAGTACTTC.

This clone was counted once. V and J are TRBV3-1 (or the pseudogene TRBV3-2) and TRBJ2-1; possibly TRBD1 for D (6 bases). The CDR3 totals 16 residues. The V end lost 0 bases, the J end lost 0 bases, and 9 bases lay between the germline ends. CDR1 and CDR2 from the germline V gene are LGHDT and YNNKEL (reference sequence). CDR3 protein: CASSQDQGSSYNEQFF. The DNA of the CDR3 is TGTGCCAGCAGCCAAGATCAGGGGAGCTCCTACAATGAGCAGTTCTTC.

This clone was seen just once. The chain has TRBV15 and TRBJ2-7, with TRBD1 as a possible D gene (5 bases). Looked up from germline, CDR1 is LNHNV and CDR2 is YYDKDF (reference sequence). The CDR3 is 16 residues long. Trimming took 1 base from V and 3 from J, leaving 16 bases between them. CDR3 loop: CATSRARFSDNYEQYF. The CDR3 DNA reads as TGTGCCACCAGCAGAGCCAGATTTTCGGACAACTACGAGCAGTACTTC.

The rearrangement uses TRBV29-1 and TRBJ1-2; TRBD1 matches at 7 bases. V gave up 5 bases and J gave up 8 bases; unmatched junction bases: 8. The CDR3 extends over 12 amino acids. Germline V CDR1 and CDR2: SQVTM, ANQGSEA. CDR3 protein: CSVSTGRGGYTF. Written as DNA, the CDR3 is TGCAGCGTTTCGACAGGGAGAGGGGGCTACACCTTC.

The CDR3 DNA is TGCAGTGCTAGTAGGGGAACGAGCTCCTACGAGCAGTACTTC. Its protein product is CSASRGTSSYEQYF. The chain employs TRBV20-1 and TRBJ2-7; D might be TRBD1 (5 bases). The germline V and J ends were trimmed by 3 bases and 0 bases, with 12 bases remaining between them. The CDR3 length is 14 residues. Germline V gene sequence: CDR1 DFQATT, CDR2 SNEGSKA (reference sequence).